One and the same sample provided the 28 T cell receptor beta chains below, sequenced in a study of blood T cell repertoires in COVID-19. Using immunoSEQ multiplex PCR, the repertoire was profiled, and TCRdb retains in-frame clones only, with some absent. The repertoire holds tens of thousands of clones, with more than 75% as singletons. Sequencing was performed on peripheral blood. Source of these receptors: an elderly man with active or convalescent COVID-19.

The chain links TRBV2 to TRBJ2-1; 8 bases fit TRBD2. Germline values: CDR1 SNHLY, CDR2 FYNNEI. The CDR3 is 15 amino acids. J was trimmed by 8 bases and V by 4 bases; bases with no gene match: 10. The CDR3, as DNA: TGTGCCAGCAGTGCGACTAGCGCCTCGATCCATGAGCAGTTCTTC. It specifies CASSATSASIHEQFF.

In the case of this clone: Other nucleotide sequences in the sample specify the same CDR3. The J gene is TRBJ2-2, the V gene TRBV7-9; D is unresolved. The CDR3 is made up of 12 amino acids. Deletions cut 5 bases from V and 5 bases from J, with 6 bases between. The germline gives CDR1 SEHNR, CDR2 FQNEAQ (reference sequence). The CDR3: CASSPFTGELFF. DNA of the CDR3: TGTGCCAGCAGCCCTTTTACCGGGGAGCTGTTTTTT.

V usage is TRBV5-1 and J usage is TRBJ2-1, with 9 nucleotides matching TRBD2. CDR3 length: 15 residues. CDR1 SGHRS and CDR2 YFSETQ come from the germline V gene. V trimming: 0 bases; J trimming: 8 bases; junction bases outside the gene matches: 6. CDR3 loop: CASSLAPSGIDEQFF. The DNA for the CDR3 is TGCGCCAGCAGCTTGGCCCCTAGCGGGATTGATGAGCAGTTCTTC. The full variable domain, its missing parts supplied by reference TRBV5-1 and TRBJ2-1, is KAGVTQTPRYLIKTRGQQVTLSCSPISGHRSVSWYQQTPGQGLQFLFEYFSETQRNKGNFPGRFSGRQFSNSRSEMNVSTLELGDSALYLCASSLAPSGIDEQFFGPGTRLTVL.

The chain carries TRBV5-1 and TRBJ1-6, with D perhaps matching TRBD1 (5 bases). V gave up 4 bases and J gave up 8 bases, with 10 bases separating them. The CDR3 spans 13 residues. Germline V gene lookup returns CDR1 SGHRS and CDR2 YFSETQ. The DNA for the CDR3 is TGCGCCAGCAGCGCCGACAGCGATTCACCCCTCCACTTT. The encoded protein is CASSADSDSPLHF.

This clone appeared once. The chain couples TRBV7-2 to TRBJ1-6; 9 bases are a match to TRBD1. V was pared by 0 bases and J by 9 bases, with 6 bases of the junction left unmatched. Germline loops: CDR1 SGHTA, CDR2 FQGNSA. The CDR3 runs to 16 residues. The CDR3 here is CASSLALRTGASPLHF. CDR3 DNA: TGTGCCAGCAGCTTAGCGCTTCGGACAGGGGCTTCACCCCTCCACTTT.

The rearrangement uses TRBV4-1 and TRBJ1-3; 7 positions agree with TRBD1. CDR1 and CDR2 (germline): MGHRA, YSYEKL. The V segment lost 6 bases and the J segment 0 bases; nucleotides outside the gene matches: 8. This CDR3 spans 16 amino acids. The CDR3 sequence: CASSLGGSSSGNTIYF. The CDR3 coding sequence is TGCGCCAGCAGTCTAGGGGGCTCGAGCTCTGGAAACACCATATATTTT.

In DNA form, the CDR3 reads TGTGGGGGAGGGGCCCCCTACGAGCAGTACGTC. Translated: CGGGAPYEQYV. J is TRBJ2-7 and V is TRBV6-5; 7 bases fit TRBD2. Looked up from germline, CDR1 is MNHEY and CDR2 is SVGAGI. The CDR3 length is 11 residues.

The V call is TRBV21-1, the J call TRBJ2-6; the table's D call TRBD2 went unverified against the DNA. TRBV21-1 is described as a pseudogene. CDR3 length: 19 residues. CDR3 protein: CASSKDGRGDLSGANVLTF. The CDR3 coding sequence is TGTGCCAGCAGCAAAGACGGTCGGGGGGATCTTTCTGGGGCCAACGTCCTGACTTTC.

The chain couples TRBV19 to TRBJ1-3; no clear D gene. The CDR3 loop spans 14 amino acids. Germline V gene sequence: CDR1 LNHDA, CDR2 SQIVND (reference sequence). V dropped 9 bases and J dropped 0 bases, with 12 bases sitting between them. This chain's CDR3 is CASQRGSSGNTIYF. CDR3 DNA: TGTGCCAGCCAGAGAGGGAGCTCTGGAAACACCATATATTTT.

The rearrangement links TRBV10-2 to TRBJ2-3; 7 bases line up with TRBD2. Germline loops: CDR1 WSHSY, CDR2 SAAADI. V was clipped by 5 bases and J by 1 base; unmatched bases: 6. The CDR3 length is 15 residues. The CDR3 here is CASSWLADRTDTQYF. The CDR3, as DNA: TGCGCCAGCAGTTGGCTAGCGGACCGCACAGATACGCAGTATTTT.

The chain employs TRBV2 and TRBJ2-1, with D perhaps TRBD2 (6 bases). Per the germline V gene, CDR1 is SNHLY and CDR2 is FYNNEI. Trimming cost V 3 bases and J 0 bases, with 18 bases left between them. CDR3 length: 18 residues. CDR3 sequence reads: CASSDVPPGAFSYNEQFF. CDR3 DNA: TGTGCCAGCAGTGACGTCCCGCCGGGAGCCTTCTCCTACAATGAGCAGTTCTTC.

The rearrangement links TRBV5-1 to TRBJ1-4; 7 positions agree with TRBD1. This CDR3 comprises 15 residues. V lost 1 base to trimming and J lost 7 bases; unmatched junction nucleotides: 7. CDR1 is SGHRS, CDR2 YFSETQ, per germline. As DNA, the CDR3 is TGCGCCAGCAGCTTGCTGGCAGGGGGAGGTGAAAAACTGTTTTTT. The encoded protein is CASSLLAGGGEKLFF. Filled out from reference TRBV5-1 and TRBJ1-4, the complete variable domain reads KAGVTQTPRYLIKTRGQQVTLSCSPISGHRSVSWYQQTPGQGLQFLFEYFSETQRNKGNFPGRFSGRQFSNSRSEMNVSTLELGDSALYLCASSLLAGGGEKLFFGSGTQLSVL.

V usage is TRBV6-6 and J usage is TRBJ1-5; D is unresolved. The V end lost 6 bases, the J end lost 0 bases, and 12 bases lay between the germline ends. Germline V gene sequence: CDR1 MNHNY, CDR2 SVGAGI (reference sequence). CDR3 size: 15 residues. CDR3 residues: CASRYAGNSNQPQHF. CDR3 DNA: TGTGCCAGCAGATACGCAGGCAATAGCAATCAGCCCCAGCATTTT.

The rearrangement joins TRBV3-1 (or the pseudogene TRBV3-2) to TRBJ2-1; 9 bases map to TRBD2. Unmatched junction bases numbered 12, after V lost 4 bases and J lost 8 bases. CDR1 LGHDT and CDR2 YNNKEL come from the germline V gene (reference sequence). The CDR3 length is 16 residues. CDR3 in DNA: TGTGCCAGCAGCCTGTACGGGACTAGCAATGTCCATGAGCAGTTCTTC. This sequence encodes CASSLYGTSNVHEQFF.

The V gene is TRBV11-2, the J gene TRBJ2-2; tentative D call: TRBD2 (6 bases). CDR1 and CDR2 (germline): SGHAT, FQNNGV. The CDR3 has 15 residues. V lost 1 base and J lost 6, with 12 bases in between. CDR3 sequence: CASSLAGVQAGELFF. CDR3 DNA sequence: TGTGCCAGCAGCTTAGCGGGGGTCCAAGCCGGGGAGCTGTTTTTT.

The V and J genes are TRBV12-5 and TRBJ1-2; the D gene is possibly TRBD1 (6 bases). CDR3 length: 13 residues. Germline CDR1 LGHNT, CDR2 FRNRAP. Trimming took 1 base from V and 3 from J, leaving 6 bases between them. CDR3 bases: TGTGCTAGTGGTTTGGGGACAGACTATGGCTACACCTTC. Protein: CASGLGTDYGYTF.

The chain couples TRBV5-4 to TRBJ1-2, with TRBD1 identical over 12 bases. V shed 5 bases and J 8 bases; nucleotides not matched to a gene: 13. The CDR3 sequence is 16 residues long. Germline CDR1 is SGHNT and CDR2 is YYREEE (reference sequence). The CDR3 DNA follows: TGTGCCAGCAGTCCCGGGACAGGGGGCGGGCCCGTAGGCTACACCTTC. Its protein is CASSPGTGGGPVGYTF.

The V call is TRBV23-1, the J call TRBJ1-1, with 8 positions matching TRBD1. TRBV23-1 qualifies as an ORF whose function is uncertain. V trimming: 0 bases; J trimming: 3 bases; junction bases outside the gene matches: 15. The CDR3 has 19 residues. DNA of the CDR3: TGCGCCAGCAGTCAATCGGATTCTGGACAGGGTTTTTTGGACACTGAAGCTTTCTTT. As protein: CASSQSDSGQGFLDTEAFF.

The V call is TRBV6-5, the J call TRBJ2-7, with 7 nucleotides matching TRBD1. CDR3 size: 14 residues. Germline CDR1 and CDR2: MNHEY and SVGAGI. Trimming cost V 6 bases and J 3 bases; bases outside gene matches: 8. As DNA, the CDR3 is TGTGCCAGCAGCACCAGACAGGGTATCTACGAGCAGTACGTC. This translates into CASSTRQGIYEQYV.

V is TRBV2 and J is TRBJ1-2, with 11 bases identical to TRBD1. Germline V gene lookup returns CDR1 SNHLY and CDR2 FYNNEI. V was pared by 6 bases and J by 7 bases, with 4 bases of the junction left unmatched. The CDR3 is 13 amino acids. CDR3 nucleotides: TGTGCCAGCAGGGGCGGGACAGGGGGTGGCTACACCTTC. Translated: CASRGGTGGGYTF.

This clone has only a few counts. The gene calls are TRBV5-1 and TRBJ1-1; tentative D call: TRBD1 (6 bases). The CDR3 loop spans 14 amino acids. V dropped 0 bases and J dropped 3 bases, with 9 bases sitting between them. CDR1 is SGHRS, CDR2 YFSETQ, per germline. CDR3 DNA: TGCGCCAGCAGCTTGGGACAGGCTTACACTGAAGCTTTCTTT. The encoded protein is CASSLGQAYTEAFF.

This clone was picked up one time. The chain uses TRBV11-2 and TRBJ2-1; possibly TRBD1 for D (6 bases). The CDR3 length is 15 residues. The V end was cut by 3 bases, the J end by 9 bases, with 18 bases between. CDR1 is SGHAT, CDR2 FQNNGV, per germline. CDR3 sequence: CASSFRDIAESEQFF. CDR3 bases: TGTGCCAGCAGCTTCAGGGACATAGCTGAGAGTGAGCAGTTCTTC.

The J gene is TRBJ2-4, the V gene TRBV20-1; TRBD1 matches at 7 bases. Trimming removed 4 bases from V and 7 bases from J; junction bases left unmatched: 1. This CDR3 is 11 amino acids long. The germline V gene has CDR1 DFQATT and CDR2 SNEGSKA (reference sequence). This CDR3 reads CSAKTGNIQYF. CDR3 nucleotide sequence: TGCAGTGCTAAGACAGGGAACATTCAGTACTTC.

The chain is built from TRBV12-3 or TRBV12-4 and TRBJ1-2; 7 bases map to TRBD1. The CDR3 sequence is 13 residues long. With V trimmed by 4 bases and J by 2 bases, 1 base remained unmatched. The CDR3 nucleotides read TGTGCCAGCAGTTACAGGGGAAACTATGGCTACACCTTC. Translated: CASSYRGNYGYTF.

The V gene is TRBV5-8, the J gene TRBJ1-1, with TRBD1 as a possible D gene (5 bases). The CDR3 runs to 16 residues. V shed 5 bases and J shed 1 base, with 18 bases lying between them. The germline V gene encodes CDR1 SGHTS and CDR2 YDEGEE. CDR3 in DNA: TGTGCCAGCAGATACGAGAACGACAGCCCGAACACTGAAGCTTTCTTT. Translated: CASRYENDSPNTEAFF.

The chain carries TRBV10-3 and TRBJ1-3; 7 bases match TRBD1. This CDR3 comprises 14 residues. Germline V lookup: CDR1 ENHRY, CDR2 SYGVKD. V trimming: 7 bases; J trimming: 1 base; junction bases outside the gene matches: 4. CDR3 bases: TGTGCCATCAACCCAGGGGGATCTGGAAACACCATATATTTT. It yields the protein CAINPGGSGNTIYF.

This clone was detected once. CDR3 sequence reads: CASSLGQGLSVGYTF. The CDR3 region has the DNA TGCGCCAGCAGCTTAGGACAGGGGCTCTCGGTTGGCTACACCTTC. V gene TRBV5-1 combines with J gene TRBJ1-2, with 9 nucleotides matching TRBD1. CDR1 and CDR2 from the germline V gene are SGHRS and YFSETQ. This CDR3 region has 15 residues. V lost 2 bases to trimming and J lost 7 bases; unmatched junction nucleotides: 9.

The genes are TRBV19 and TRBJ2-5, with 12 bases matching TRBD2. Per germline, CDR1 LNHDA and CDR2 SQIVND (reference sequence). There are 15 residues in the CDR3. Unmatched junction bases numbered 4, after V lost 6 bases and J lost 2 bases. CDR3 region: CASSRLAGGQETQYF. The CDR3 DNA reads TGTGCCAGTAGCAGGCTAGCGGGAGGGCAAGAGACCCAGTACTTC.